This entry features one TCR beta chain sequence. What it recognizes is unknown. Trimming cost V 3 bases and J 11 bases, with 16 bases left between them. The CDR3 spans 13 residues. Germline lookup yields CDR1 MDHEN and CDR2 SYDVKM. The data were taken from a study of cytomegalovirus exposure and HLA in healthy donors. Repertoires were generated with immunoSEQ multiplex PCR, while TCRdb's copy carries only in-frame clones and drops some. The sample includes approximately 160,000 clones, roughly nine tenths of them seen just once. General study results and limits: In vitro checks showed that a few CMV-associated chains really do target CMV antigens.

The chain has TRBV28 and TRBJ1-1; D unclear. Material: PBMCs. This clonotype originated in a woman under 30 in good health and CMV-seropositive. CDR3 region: CASSFGSARGAFF. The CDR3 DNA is TGTGCCAGCAGTTTCGGGTCGGCCAGAGGGGCTTTCTTT.